This paragraph reports one T cell receptor beta chain. The antigen is not known. The source of the sample is a study of blood T cells in healthy people across ages. Findings and limits, study-wide: There were more naive CD4+ cells and higher diversity in long-lived donors than in aged donors.

Primed by a sample-barcoded 5' primer and a J-beta primer mix, a second PCR proceeded for about 6 to 12 cycles. Each TCR beta cDNA got a 12-nucleotide random molecular identifier. TCRdb processed the 5' RACE reads anew with MiXCR; each CDR3 protein has one entry. Among about 2 million distinct CDR3 sequences listed, 40% to 55% were seen once. From germline, CDR1 is MNHEY and CDR2 SVGEGT. Trimming took 7 bases from V and 3 from J; bases not matched to a gene: 8. The CDR3 length is 16 residues. The V call is TRBV6-2 or TRBV6-3, the J call TRBJ2-1; 11 nucleotides line up with TRBD1. What was sequenced was blood. This receptor was identified in a woman aged 40 to 55 in good health. CDR3 residues: CASNPMGTGGYNEQFF. CDR3 coding DNA: TGTGCCAGCAATCCGATGGGGACAGGGGGCTACAATGAGCAGTTCTTC.